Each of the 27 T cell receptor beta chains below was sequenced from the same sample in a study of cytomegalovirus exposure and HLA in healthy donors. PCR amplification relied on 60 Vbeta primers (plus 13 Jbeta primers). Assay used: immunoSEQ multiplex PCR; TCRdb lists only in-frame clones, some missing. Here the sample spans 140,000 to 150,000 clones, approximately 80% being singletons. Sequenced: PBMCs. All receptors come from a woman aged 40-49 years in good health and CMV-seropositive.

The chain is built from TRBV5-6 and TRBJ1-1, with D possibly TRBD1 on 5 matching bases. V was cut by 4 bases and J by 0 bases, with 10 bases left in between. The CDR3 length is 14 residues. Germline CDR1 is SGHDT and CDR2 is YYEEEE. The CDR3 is CASSPGTLNTEAFF. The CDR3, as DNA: TGTGCCAGCAGCCCCGGGACTTTGAACACTGAAGCTTTCTTT.

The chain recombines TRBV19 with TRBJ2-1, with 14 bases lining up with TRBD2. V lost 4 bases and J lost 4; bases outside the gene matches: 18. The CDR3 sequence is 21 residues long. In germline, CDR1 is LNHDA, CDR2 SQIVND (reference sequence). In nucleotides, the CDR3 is TGTGCCAGTAGTAACCCCGGGACTAGCGGGGGCCCGACAAAATATTACAATGAGCAGTTCTTC. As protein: CASSNPGTSGGPTKYYNEQFF. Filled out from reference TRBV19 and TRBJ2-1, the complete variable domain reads DGGITQSPKYLFRKEGQNVTLSCEQNLNHDAMYWYRQDPGQGLRLIYYSQIVNDFQKGDIAEGYSVSREKKESFPLTVTSAQKNPTAFYLCASSNPGTSGGPTKYYNEQFFGPGTRLTVL.

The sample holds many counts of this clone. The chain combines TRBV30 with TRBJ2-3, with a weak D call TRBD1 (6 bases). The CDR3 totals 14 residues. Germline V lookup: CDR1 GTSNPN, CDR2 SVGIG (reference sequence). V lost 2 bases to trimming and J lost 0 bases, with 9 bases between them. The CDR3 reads CAWSQGTSTDTQYF. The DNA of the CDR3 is TGTGCCTGGAGTCAGGGGACGAGCACAGATACGCAGTATTTT. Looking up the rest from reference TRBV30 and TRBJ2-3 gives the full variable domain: SQTIHQWPATLVQPVGSPLSLECTVEGTSNPNLYWYRQAAGRGLQLLFYSVGIGQISSEVPQNLSASRPQDRQFILSSKKLLLSDSGFYLCAWSQGTSTDTQYFGPGTRLTVL.

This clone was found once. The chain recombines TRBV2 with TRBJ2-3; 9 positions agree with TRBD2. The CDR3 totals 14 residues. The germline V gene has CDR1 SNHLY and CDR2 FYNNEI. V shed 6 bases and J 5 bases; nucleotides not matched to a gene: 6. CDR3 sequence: CASRAGTSLDTQYF. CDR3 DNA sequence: TGTGCCAGCAGGGCCGGGACTAGCTTAGATACGCAGTATTTT.

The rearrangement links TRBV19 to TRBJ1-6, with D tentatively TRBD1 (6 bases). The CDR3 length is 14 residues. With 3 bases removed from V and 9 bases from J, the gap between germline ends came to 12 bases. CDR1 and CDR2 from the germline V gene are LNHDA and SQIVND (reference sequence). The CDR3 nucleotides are TGTGCCAGTAGTATGGGCAGGGGACGTTCACCCCTCCACTTT. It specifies CASSMGRGRSPLHF.

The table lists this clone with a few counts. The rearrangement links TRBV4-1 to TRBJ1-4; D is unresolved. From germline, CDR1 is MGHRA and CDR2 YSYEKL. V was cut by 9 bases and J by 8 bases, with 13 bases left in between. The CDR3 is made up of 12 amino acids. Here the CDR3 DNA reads TGCGCCAGTTCTAAGGGAGCCGAAAAACTGTTTTTT. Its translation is CASSKGAEKLFF.

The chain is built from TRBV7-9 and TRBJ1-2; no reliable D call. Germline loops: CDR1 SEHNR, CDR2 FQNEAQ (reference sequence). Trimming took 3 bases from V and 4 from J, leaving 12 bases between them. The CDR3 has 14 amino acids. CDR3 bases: TGTGCCAGCAGCTTCAGTCTCTCCTCCTATGGCTACACCTTC. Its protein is CASSFSLSSYGYTF. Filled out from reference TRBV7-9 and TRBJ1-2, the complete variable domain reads DTGVSQNPRHKITKRGQNVTFRCDPISEHNRLYWYRQTLGQGPEFLTYFQNEAQLEKSRLLSDRFSAERPKGSFSTLEIQRTEQGDSAMYLCASSFSLSSYGYTFGSGTRLTVV.

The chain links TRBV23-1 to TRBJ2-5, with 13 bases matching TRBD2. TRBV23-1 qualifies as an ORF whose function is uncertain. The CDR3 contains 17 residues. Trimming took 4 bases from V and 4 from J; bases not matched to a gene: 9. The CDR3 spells CASSPTTSGGPRETQYF. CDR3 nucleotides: TGCGCCAGCAGTCCGACGACTAGCGGGGGGCCGAGAGAGACCCAGTACTTC.

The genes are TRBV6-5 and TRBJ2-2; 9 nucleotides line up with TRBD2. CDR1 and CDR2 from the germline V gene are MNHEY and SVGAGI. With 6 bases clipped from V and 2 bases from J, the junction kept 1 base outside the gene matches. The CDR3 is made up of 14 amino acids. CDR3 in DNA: TGTGCCAGCAGGCGGGGGGGCAACACCGGGGAGCTGTTTTTT. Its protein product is CASRRGGNTGELFF.

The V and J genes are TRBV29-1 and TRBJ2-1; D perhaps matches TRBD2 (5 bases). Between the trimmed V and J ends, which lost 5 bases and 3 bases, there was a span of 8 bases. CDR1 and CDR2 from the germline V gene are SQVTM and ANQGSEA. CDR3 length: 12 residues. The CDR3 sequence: CSVRSGYNEQFF. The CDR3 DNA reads TGCAGCGTTAGGAGCGGCTACAATGAGCAGTTCTTC.

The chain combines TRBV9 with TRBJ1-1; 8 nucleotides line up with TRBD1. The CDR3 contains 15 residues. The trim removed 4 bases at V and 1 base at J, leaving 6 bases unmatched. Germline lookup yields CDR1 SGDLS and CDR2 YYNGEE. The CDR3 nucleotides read TGTGCCAGCAGCCCTGACAGGGGAGAGAACACTGAAGCTTTCTTT. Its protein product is CASSPDRGENTEAFF.

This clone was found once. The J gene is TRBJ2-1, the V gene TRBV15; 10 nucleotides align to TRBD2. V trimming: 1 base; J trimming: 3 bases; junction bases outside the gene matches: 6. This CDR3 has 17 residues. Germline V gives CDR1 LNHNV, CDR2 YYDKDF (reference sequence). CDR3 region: CATSRVELAGFYNEQFF. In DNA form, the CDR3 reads TGTGCCACCAGCAGAGTCGAACTAGCGGGGTTCTACAATGAGCAGTTCTTC.

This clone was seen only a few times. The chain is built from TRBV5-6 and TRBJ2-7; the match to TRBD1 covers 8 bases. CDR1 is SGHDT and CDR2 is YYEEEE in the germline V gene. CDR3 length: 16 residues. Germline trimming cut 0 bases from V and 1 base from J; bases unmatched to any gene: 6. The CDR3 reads CASSLAGQGASYEQYF. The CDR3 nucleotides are TGTGCCAGCAGCTTGGCTGGGCAGGGGGCATCCTACGAGCAGTACTTC.

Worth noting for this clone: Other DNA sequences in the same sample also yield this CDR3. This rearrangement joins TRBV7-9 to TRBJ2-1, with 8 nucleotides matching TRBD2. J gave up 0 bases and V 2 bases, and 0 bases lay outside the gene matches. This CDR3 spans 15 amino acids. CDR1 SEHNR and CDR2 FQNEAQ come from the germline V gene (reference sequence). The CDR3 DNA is TGTGCCAGCAGCTTAAGCGGGAGCTCCTACAATGAGCAGTTCTTC. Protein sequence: CASSLSGSSYNEQFF.

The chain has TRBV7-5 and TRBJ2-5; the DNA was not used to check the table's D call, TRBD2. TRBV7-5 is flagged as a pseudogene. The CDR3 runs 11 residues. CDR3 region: CARILETPQYF. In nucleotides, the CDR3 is TGTGCCAGAATTTTAGAAACCCCCCAGTACTTC.

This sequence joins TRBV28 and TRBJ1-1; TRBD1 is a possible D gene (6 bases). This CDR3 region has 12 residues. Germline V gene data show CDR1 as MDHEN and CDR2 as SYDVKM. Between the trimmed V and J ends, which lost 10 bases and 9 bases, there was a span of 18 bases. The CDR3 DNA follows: TGTGCCATTAAAGGGGGTGGTAAGAAAGCTTTCTTT. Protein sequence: CAIKGGGKKAFF.

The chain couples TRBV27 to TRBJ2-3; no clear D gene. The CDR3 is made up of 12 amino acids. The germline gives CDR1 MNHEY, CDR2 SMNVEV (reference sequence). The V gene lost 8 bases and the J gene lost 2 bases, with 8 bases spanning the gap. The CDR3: CASQTYTDTQYF. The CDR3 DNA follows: TGTGCCAGCCAGACTTACACAGATACGCAGTATTTT.

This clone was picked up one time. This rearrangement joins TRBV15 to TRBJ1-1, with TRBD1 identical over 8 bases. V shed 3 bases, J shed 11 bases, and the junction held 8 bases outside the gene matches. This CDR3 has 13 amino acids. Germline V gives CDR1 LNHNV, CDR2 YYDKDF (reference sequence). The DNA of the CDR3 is TGTGCCACCAGCAGCCTTGGACAGGGTATCGCTTTCTTT. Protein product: CATSSLGQGIAFF.

CDR3: CASTQGIGAWRETQYF. Here the CDR3 DNA reads TGTGCCAGCACCCAGGGTATAGGGGCGTGGAGAGAGACCCAGTACTTC. The chain uses TRBV7-8 and TRBJ2-5; D is possibly TRBD1 (5 bases). The CDR3 runs 16 residues. V was pared by 7 bases and J by 4 bases, with 22 bases between. Germline CDR1 and CDR2: SGHVS and FQNEAQ.

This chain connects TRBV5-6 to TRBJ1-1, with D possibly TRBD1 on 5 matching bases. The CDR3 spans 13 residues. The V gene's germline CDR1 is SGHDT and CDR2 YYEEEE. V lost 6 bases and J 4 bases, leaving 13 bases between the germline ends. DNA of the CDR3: TGTGCCAGCACCACGGGGGGAAGCACTGAAGCTTTCTTT. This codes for CASTTGGSTEAFF.

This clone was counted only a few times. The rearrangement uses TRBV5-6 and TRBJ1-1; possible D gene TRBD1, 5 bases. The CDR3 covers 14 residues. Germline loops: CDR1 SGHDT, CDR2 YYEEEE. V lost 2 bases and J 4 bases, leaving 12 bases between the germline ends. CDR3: CASSFQGRSTEAFF. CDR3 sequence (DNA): TGTGCCAGCAGCTTTCAGGGCAGGAGCACTGAAGCTTTCTTT. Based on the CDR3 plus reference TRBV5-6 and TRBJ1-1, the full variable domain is DAGVTQSPTHLIKTRGQQVTLRCSPKSGHDTVSWYQQALGQGPQFIFQYYEEEERQRGNFPDRFSGHQFPNYSSELNVNALLLGDSALYLCASSFQGRSTEAFFGQGTRLTVV.

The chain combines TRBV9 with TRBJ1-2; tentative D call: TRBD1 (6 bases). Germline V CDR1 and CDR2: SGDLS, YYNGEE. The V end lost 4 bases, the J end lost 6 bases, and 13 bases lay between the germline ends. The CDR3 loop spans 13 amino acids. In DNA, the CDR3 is TGTGCCAGCAGCCCTACAGGGACGGATGGCTACACCTTC. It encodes CASSPTGTDGYTF.

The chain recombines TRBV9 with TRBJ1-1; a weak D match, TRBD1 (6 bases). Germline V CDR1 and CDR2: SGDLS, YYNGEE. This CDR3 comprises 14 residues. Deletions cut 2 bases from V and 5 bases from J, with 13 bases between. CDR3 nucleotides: TGTGCCAGCAGCGTTAGAGGACAGACGACTGAAGCTTTCTTT. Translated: CASSVRGQTTEAFF.

The CDR3 coding sequence is TGTGCCAGCAGCGTTGAAGGGGATGGATGGGAGCAGTACTTC. It is translated as CASSVEGDGWEQYF. The rearrangement joins TRBV9 to TRBJ2-7; a possible D gene is TRBD1 (5 bases). There are 14 residues in the CDR3. Trimming pared 2 bases from V and 7 bases from J, leaving 16 bases between. From germline, CDR1 is SGDLS and CDR2 YYNGEE.

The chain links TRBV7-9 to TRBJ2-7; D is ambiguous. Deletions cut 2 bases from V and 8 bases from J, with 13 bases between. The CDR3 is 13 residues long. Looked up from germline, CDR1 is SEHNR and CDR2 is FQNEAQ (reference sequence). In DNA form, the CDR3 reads TGTGCCAGCAGCTTAATGTCTATTCCCCAGCAGTACTTC. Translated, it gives CASSLMSIPQQYF.

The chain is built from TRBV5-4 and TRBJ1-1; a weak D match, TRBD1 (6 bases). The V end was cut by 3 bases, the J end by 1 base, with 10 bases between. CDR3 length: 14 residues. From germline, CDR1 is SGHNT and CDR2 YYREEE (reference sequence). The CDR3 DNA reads TGTGCCAGCAGCTCTGGACAGACGAACACTGAAGCTTTCTTT. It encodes CASSSGQTNTEAFF.

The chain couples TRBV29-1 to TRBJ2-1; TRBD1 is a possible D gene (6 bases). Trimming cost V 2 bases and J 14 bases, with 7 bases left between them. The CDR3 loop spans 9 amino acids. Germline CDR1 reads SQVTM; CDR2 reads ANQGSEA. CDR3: CSVETGKFF. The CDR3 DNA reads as TGCAGCGTTGAAACAGGGAAGTTCTTC.